A single sample is the source of the 18 T cell receptor beta chains below, sequenced in a study of Ad26.COV2.S vaccination and SARS-CoV-2 variants. TCRdb keeps only in-frame clones here, not all; method: immunoSEQ multiplex PCR. The top ten hold about 3.5% of the sample, which has about 350,000 clones, roughly 81% seen once. Treatment noted: around 19 received Ad26.COV2.S at low or high dose, single or two shots; several received placebo; per-sample allocation not given. Samples came from day 63 after the first vaccine or placebo injection. Here the sequenced sample was peripheral blood, taken in a trial of Ad26.COV2.S vaccine versus placebo. The origin of the receptors is a person between 18 and 65 years old who received the Ad26.COV2.S COVID-19 vaccine or a placebo.

CDR3 protein: CASSLAGGPDEQFF. Here the CDR3 DNA reads TGCGCCAGCAGTTTAGCGGGGGGGCCAGACGAGCAGTTCTTC. V gene TRBV5-1 combines with J gene TRBJ2-1; 11 bases align to TRBD2. The V and J ends lost 5 bases and 10 bases, in that order; junction bases with no gene match: 8. Germline V CDR1 and CDR2: SGHRS, YFSETQ. This CDR3 comprises 14 residues.

This clone came up a few times. V and J are TRBV5-1 and TRBJ2-2, with D perhaps matching TRBD2 (5 bases). The V gene's germline CDR1 is SGHRS and CDR2 YFSETQ. V lost 0 bases, J lost 0 bases, and 9 bases lay in between. This CDR3 is built from 16 residues. CDR3 DNA: TGCGCCAGCAGCTTGGGACCGGGATCGAACACCGGGGAGCTGTTTTTT. Protein product: CASSLGPGSNTGELFF.

V gene TRBV5-6 combines with J gene TRBJ1-2; the D is unclear. V lost 1 base, J lost 2 bases, and 6 bases lay in between. Per germline, CDR1 SGHDT and CDR2 YYEEEE. There are 13 residues in the CDR3. Here the CDR3 DNA reads TGTGCCAGCAGCTTGACGGCCAACTATGGCTACACCTTC. It encodes CASSLTANYGYTF.

V gene TRBV2 combines with J gene TRBJ1-2, with D tentatively TRBD1 (5 bases). Germline V gene data show CDR1 as SNHLY and CDR2 as FYNNEI. Trimming shortened V by 8 bases and J by 6 bases, and 13 bases separated the two germline ends. The CDR3 is made up of 12 amino acids. Here the CDR3 reads CASELGTDGYTF. The CDR3 bases are TGTGCCAGCGAACTCGGGACGGATGGCTACACCTTC.

The chain combines TRBV18 with TRBJ2-2; 9 bases map to TRBD2. CDR1 and CDR2 (germline): KGHSH, LQKENI. V gave up 2 bases and J gave up 7 bases; unmatched junction bases: 8. This CDR3 is 16 amino acids long. Here the CDR3 reads CASSPGSGRGVGELFF. The CDR3 coding sequence is TGTGCCAGCTCACCAGGTAGCGGGAGAGGTGTCGGGGAGCTGTTTTTT.

This chain links TRBV4-3 with TRBJ1-2, with a weak D call TRBD1 (5 bases). The germline V and J ends were trimmed by 4 bases and 4 bases, with 13 bases remaining between them. This CDR3 has 14 residues. CDR1 is LGHNA and CDR2 is YSLEER in the germline V gene. As DNA, the CDR3 is TGCGCCAGCAGCCCGACAGCCGTATTCTATGGCTACACCTTC. Translating it yields CASSPTAVFYGYTF.

The gene calls are TRBV7-2 and TRBJ1-1; D gene ambiguous. Trimming left V 3 bases short and J 2 bases short, with 7 bases between. The germline gives CDR1 SGHTA, CDR2 FQGNSA. This CDR3 contains 13 residues. The CDR3 loop is CASSFGINTEAFF. DNA for the CDR3: TGTGCCAGCAGCTTTGGTATAAACACTGAAGCTTTCTTT.

This rearrangement joins TRBV19 to TRBJ2-5; no clear D. Per the germline V gene, CDR1 is LNHDA and CDR2 is SQIVND (reference sequence). V lost 6 bases, J lost 2 bases, and 4 bases lay in between. The CDR3 covers 11 residues. CDR3 amino acids: CASRQQETQYF. The CDR3 nucleotides read TGTGCCAGTAGGCAACAAGAGACCCAGTACTTC.

The chain uses TRBV3-1 (or the pseudogene TRBV3-2) and TRBJ2-1, with TRBD2 identical over 8 bases. The germline V gene has CDR1 LGHDT and CDR2 YNNKEL (reference sequence). Germline trimming cut 8 bases from V and 9 bases from J; bases unmatched to any gene: 12. The CDR3 runs to 14 residues. CDR3: CASDLRGGQSEQFF. The CDR3 DNA is TGTGCCAGCGACCTTCGGGGGGGCCAGTCTGAGCAGTTCTTC.

V is TRBV7-8 and J is TRBJ1-2, with TRBD1 matching 7 bases. V shed 0 bases and J 4 bases; nucleotides not matched to a gene: 5. Germline CDR1 reads SGHVS; CDR2 reads FQNEAQ. CDR3 length: 15 amino acids. The CDR3 protein is CASSLAGRDSYGYTF. The DNA for the CDR3 is TGTGCCAGCAGCTTAGCGGGCAGGGACAGCTATGGCTACACCTTC. Drawing the rest from reference TRBV7-8 and TRBJ1-2, the complete variable domain is GAGVSQSPRYKVAKRGQDVALRCDPISGHVSLFWYQQALGQGPEFLTYFQNEAQLDKSGLPSDRFFAERPEGSVSTLKIQRTQQEDSAVYLCASSLAGRDSYGYTFGSGTRLTVV.

On this clone itself: Other DNA variants within this sample encode the same CDR3. The rearrangement links TRBV5-1 to TRBJ2-1; D is uncertain. The CDR3 runs to 15 residues. Germline lookup yields CDR1 SGHRS and CDR2 YFSETQ. Trimming removed 0 bases at V and 0 bases at J, with 7 bases between. The CDR3 region has the DNA TGCGCCAGCAGCTTGGAAGCTAGCTCCTACAATGAGCAGTTCTTC. Amino acid sequence: CASSLEASSYNEQFF.

The chain combines TRBV19 with TRBJ1-1; maybe TRBD1 (6 bases). Germline V gives CDR1 LNHDA, CDR2 SQIVND (reference sequence). The CDR3 is 15 residues long. Deletions cut 6 bases from V and 4 bases from J, with 18 bases between. CDR3 protein: CASRGSYVGATEAFF. The DNA of the CDR3 is TGTGCCAGTAGGGGATCGTATGTGGGGGCCACTGAAGCTTTCTTT.

This sequence joins TRBV18 and TRBJ2-5; no definite D call. Trimming removed 5 bases at V and 2 bases at J, with 18 bases between. The CDR3 contains 16 residues. CDR1 is KGHSH, CDR2 LQKENI, per germline. The CDR3 nucleotides are TGTGCCAGCTCATCAGCTTACTCGGCGGAGCAAGAGACCCAGTACTTC. Its protein product is CASSSAYSAEQETQYF.

The chain joins TRBV27 to TRBJ2-1; 11 nucleotides agree with TRBD2. V shed 7 bases, J shed 5 bases, and the junction held 7 bases outside the gene matches. Germline V CDR1 and CDR2: MNHEY, SMNVEV (reference sequence). The CDR3 totals 15 residues. The CDR3 spells CASTHGTSGHNEQFF. The CDR3 bases are TGTGCCAGCACCCACGGGACTAGCGGCCACAATGAGCAGTTCTTC.

The chain recombines TRBV27 with TRBJ2-7; TRBD1 matches at 11 bases. V trimming: 4 bases; J trimming: 7 bases; junction bases outside the gene matches: 3. This CDR3 has 13 residues. The germline V gene encodes CDR1 MNHEY and CDR2 SMNVEV (reference sequence). The DNA for the CDR3 is TGTGCCAGCAGTTCGGACAGGGGGCGAGAGCAGTACTTC. Its protein is CASSSDRGREQYF.

This clone showed up just once. The rearrangement uses TRBV29-1 and TRBJ2-3; D is uncertain. CDR3 size: 14 residues. Germline values: CDR1 SQVTM, CDR2 ANQGSEA. Trimming stripped 6 bases from V and 2 bases from J, with 15 bases between. The CDR3 here is CSVRGRVDTDTQYF. As DNA, the CDR3 is TGCAGCGTCCGCGGCCGGGTCGACACAGATACGCAGTATTTT.

This chain links TRBV29-1 with TRBJ2-3; TRBD1 aligns across 7 bases. After removal of 1 base from V and 3 bases from J, the junction contained 4 bases not matched to a gene. This CDR3 region has 14 residues. Per the germline V gene, CDR1 is SQVTM and CDR2 is ANQGSEA. CDR3 amino acids: CSVEGAGGTDTQYF. The CDR3 DNA follows: TGCAGCGTTGAAGGGGCAGGGGGAACAGATACGCAGTATTTT.

This clone was seen a handful of times. The chain is built from TRBV9 and TRBJ2-1; 11 nucleotides agree with TRBD2. There are 14 residues in the CDR3. The ends lost 3 bases at V and 7 bases at J; junction bases unmatched: 3. The germline V gene has CDR1 SGDLS and CDR2 YYNGEE. CDR3 sequence (DNA): TGTGCCAGCAGCGCCTGGACTAGCGGGAATGAGCAGTTCTTC. Encoded protein: CASSAWTSGNEQFF.